Presented here are 29 T cell receptor beta chains from one specimen sequenced in a study of control samples from healthy donors and cancer patients. The repertoire was sequenced with immunoSEQ multiplex PCR; TCRdb's copy has only in-frame clones and lacks some. The sample holds 70,000 to 80,000 clones, more than 75% seen once. The sequenced sample was blood. These receptors all stem from a man over 45 in good health.

This sequence joins TRBV12-5 and TRBJ1-1; D gene uncertain. Germline CDR1 LGHNT, CDR2 FRNRAP. Between the trimmed V and J ends, which lost 2 bases and 7 bases, there was a span of 8 bases. The CDR3 is 12 residues long. CDR3 coding DNA: TGTGCTAGTGGTTTGTTGGGGTTTGAAGCTTTCTTT. Encoded protein: CASGLLGFEAFF.

The rearrangement uses TRBV4-1 and TRBJ2-7, with D possibly called TRBD1 or TRBD2 (6 bases each). The germline CDR1 and CDR2 sequences are MGHRA and YSYEKL. The CDR3 length is 15 residues. V lost 1 base and J 3 bases, leaving 13 bases between the germline ends. CDR3 sequence: CASSQGGAYNYEQYF. In nucleotides, the CDR3 is TGCGCCAGCAGCCAAGGGGGGGCTTACAACTACGAGCAGTACTTC.

The rearrangement links TRBV15 to TRBJ1-4, with a weak D call TRBD1 (6 bases). The germline V gene has CDR1 LNHNV and CDR2 YYDKDF (reference sequence). Trimming removed 6 bases from V and 7 bases from J, with 15 bases in between. The CDR3 length is 14 residues. The CDR3 DNA reads as TGTGCCACCAGTCCACAGGGTAGGGGTGAAAAACTGTTTTTT. Translated, it gives CATSPQGRGEKLFF. The full variable domain, rest sourced from reference TRBV15 and TRBJ1-4, is DAMVIQNPRYQVTQFGKPVTLSCSQTLNHNVMYWYQQKSSQAPKLLFHYYDKDFNNEADTPDNFQSRRPNTSFCFLDIRSPGLGDTAMYLCATSPQGRGEKLFFGSGTQLSVL.

V is TRBV18 and J is TRBJ1-4, with D tentatively TRBD1 (6 bases). CDR1 and CDR2 (germline): KGHSH, LQKENI. CDR3 length: 16 residues. V lost 4 bases to trimming and J lost 2 bases, with 14 bases between them. DNA for the CDR3: TGTGCCAGCTCACTTGTCCAAACAGGGACTAATGAAAAACTGTTTTTT. The encoded protein is CASSLVQTGTNEKLFF.

This clone occurred once. The V and J genes are TRBV24-1 and TRBJ2-1, with 7 bases identical to TRBD2. J lost 8 bases, V lost 3 bases, and 12 bases had no gene match. CDR3 size: 16 residues. The germline gives CDR1 KGHDR, CDR2 SFDVKD. The CDR3 here is CATSDRTSEKLYEQFF. CDR3 DNA sequence: TGTGCCACCAGTGATCGTACTAGCGAGAAGCTCTATGAGCAGTTCTTC.

This clone was counted a few times. This rearrangement joins TRBV11-2 to TRBJ1-1; D is unclear. This CDR3 has 13 residues. The germline CDR1 and CDR2 sequences are SGHAT and FQNNGV. Trimming took 2 bases from V and 10 from J, leaving 14 bases between them. This CDR3 reads CASSLSQGLGAFF. CDR3 sequence (DNA): TGTGCCAGCAGCTTATCCCAAGGACTGGGAGCTTTCTTT.

The chain employs TRBV30 and TRBJ1-2, with 8 nucleotides matching TRBD1. The CDR3 has 15 residues. Germline lookup yields CDR1 GTSNPN and CDR2 SVGIG (reference sequence). After removal of 3 bases from V and 6 bases from J, the junction contained 12 bases not matched to a gene. The CDR3 coding sequence is TGTGCCTGGAGCTGGTCCGGGACAGGCAGGAATGGCTACACCTTC. This codes for CAWSWSGTGRNGYTF.

The rearrangement links TRBV7-2 to TRBJ2-1; D might be TRBD2 (7 bases). V lost 0 bases and J 10 bases, leaving 10 bases between the germline ends. In germline, CDR1 is SGHTA, CDR2 FQGNSA. The CDR3 has 13 residues. As DNA, the CDR3 is TGTGCCAGCAGCTTAGCCGGGGGGCGCGAGCAGTTCTTC. It is translated as CASSLAGGREQFF. Full variable domain (missing parts from reference TRBV7-2 and TRBJ2-1): GAGVSQSPSNKVTEKGKDVELRCDPISGHTALYWYRQSLGQGLEFLIYFQGNSAPDKSGLPSDRFSAERTGGSVSTLTIQRTQQEDSAVYLCASSLAGGREQFFGPGTRLTVL.

This chain uses TRBV5-1 with TRBJ2-3; 10 bases map to TRBD2. The trim removed 2 bases at V and 4 bases at J, leaving 4 bases unmatched. The CDR3 contains 15 residues. The V gene's germline CDR1 is SGHRS and CDR2 YFSETQ. The CDR3 is CASSLLAGGADTQYF. CDR3 DNA: TGCGCCAGCAGCTTATTAGCGGGAGGAGCAGATACGCAGTATTTT.

This clone occurred a few times. The rearrangement links TRBV7-2 to TRBJ2-6; D is ambiguous. There are 13 residues in the CDR3. V gave up 6 bases and J gave up 0 bases, with 3 bases separating them. The germline gives CDR1 SGHTA, CDR2 FQGNSA. The CDR3 nucleotides read TGTGCCAGCAGTATCTCTGGGGCCAACGTCCTGACTTTC. Its translation is CASSISGANVLTF.

The chain employs TRBV7-2 and TRBJ2-1, with TRBD2 identical over 8 bases. CDR3 length equals 14 residues. Trimming took 5 bases from V and 8 from J; bases not matched to a gene: 8. Per the germline V gene, CDR1 is SGHTA and CDR2 is FQGNSA. The CDR3 DNA sequence: TGTGCCAGCAGCGCGACTAGCGCATCCCATGAGCAGTTCTTC. Translation: CASSATSASHEQFF.

The V gene is TRBV7-2, the J gene TRBJ2-2; 11 bases line up with TRBD1. Germline V lookup: CDR1 SGHTA, CDR2 FQGNSA. The CDR3 runs to 18 residues. The V gene end was trimmed by 2 bases and the J gene end by 4 bases; junction bases not matched to a gene: 9. Here the CDR3 DNA reads TGTGCCAGCAGCTTATCCGGACAGGGGGCCATCGGCACCGGGGAGCTGTTTTTT. Translating it yields CASSLSGQGAIGTGELFF.

This chain joins TRBV7-9 and TRBJ2-3, with D possibly being TRBD1 (5 bases). With 2 bases removed from V and 5 bases from J, the gap between germline ends came to 8 bases. The germline gives CDR1 SEHNR, CDR2 FQNEAQ (reference sequence). The CDR3 has 13 residues. DNA for the CDR3: TGTGCCAGCAGCTTAACCCAGGGAGATACGCAGTATTTT. Protein: CASSLTQGDTQYF.

The chain combines TRBV19 with TRBJ2-1; D gene ambiguous. V gave up 2 bases and J gave up 0 bases, with 11 bases separating them. This CDR3 comprises 16 residues. CDR1 and CDR2 from the germline V gene are LNHDA and SQIVND (reference sequence). The CDR3 DNA follows: TGTGCCAGTAGTATAAATCCGAGACGCTCCTACAATGAGCAGTTCTTC. It codes for CASSINPRRSYNEQFF.

Points on this clone: One end of the junction does not line up with germline, which may come from a read error. The CDR3: CASSLRGEQCF. The CDR3 DNA reads as TGTGCCAGCAGCCTAAGGGGCGAGCAGTGCTTC. The chain recombines TRBV6-2 or TRBV6-3 with TRBJ2-7, with a possible D match to TRBD1 (5 bases). CDR3 length: 11 residues. CDR1 is MNHEY and CDR2 is SVGEGT in the germline V gene.

This clone has a handful of counts. The gene calls are TRBV19 and TRBJ1-1, with 8 bases identical to TRBD1. The CDR3 extends over 13 amino acids. V dropped 7 bases and J dropped 5; count of bases not matched to a gene: 6. Per the germline V gene, CDR1 is LNHDA and CDR2 is SQIVND (reference sequence). In nucleotides, the CDR3 is TGTGCCAGTATGTCAGGGGGCGGGACTGAAGCTTTCTTT. Protein sequence: CASMSGGGTEAFF.

V and J are TRBV4-3 and TRBJ2-1, with D perhaps TRBD2 (6 bases). This CDR3 has 17 residues. With 0 bases removed from V and 0 bases from J, the gap between germline ends came to 12 bases. CDR1 is LGHNA and CDR2 is YSLEER in the germline V gene. CDR3 coding DNA: TGCGCCAGCAGCCAAGATCTAAGCGGGTCCTCCTACAATGAGCAGTTCTTC. This translates into CASSQDLSGSSYNEQFF.

The rearrangement uses TRBV30 and TRBJ1-1; perhaps TRBD1 as D (6 bases). Germline assignment: CDR1 GTSNPN and CDR2 SVGIG (reference sequence). This CDR3 has 14 residues. CDR3 region: CASVTSGVGTEAFF. The CDR3 DNA follows: TGTGCGTCGGTTACCTCAGGGGTTGGGACTGAAGCTTTCTTT.

The V and J genes are TRBV3-1 (or the pseudogene TRBV3-2) and TRBJ1-4, with D perhaps TRBD1 (5 bases). In germline, CDR1 is LGHDT, CDR2 YNNKEL (reference sequence). Trimming cost V 1 base and J 3 bases, with 12 bases left between them. This CDR3 spans 16 amino acids. The CDR3 loop is CASSQGNRSPNEKLFF. CDR3 bases: TGTGCCAGCAGCCAAGGGAACAGGAGCCCTAATGAAAAACTGTTTTTT.

The chain is built from TRBV5-6 and TRBJ2-7; D call uncertain. V was trimmed by 0 bases and J by 1 base, leaving 5 bases between them. This CDR3 region has 13 residues. Germline V CDR1 and CDR2: SGHDT, YYEEEE. CDR3 amino acids: CASSLGRSYEQYF. For the CDR3, the DNA is TGTGCCAGCAGCTTGGGTCGATCCTACGAGCAGTACTTC.

The rearrangement joins TRBV30 to TRBJ1-5, with D uncertain. Trimming took off 4 bases at V and 3 bases at J, with 10 bases between the two ends. CDR1 GTSNPN and CDR2 SVGIG come from the germline V gene (reference sequence). The CDR3 covers 13 residues. CDR3 loop: CAWMAAPNQPQHF. The CDR3 DNA is TGTGCCTGGATGGCAGCTCCCAATCAGCCCCAGCATTTT.

This chain uses TRBV3-1 (or the pseudogene TRBV3-2) with TRBJ2-7; 11 bases align to TRBD1. The germline CDR1 and CDR2 sequences are LGHDT and YNNKEL (reference sequence). The CDR3 sequence is 16 residues long. V was clipped by 4 bases and J by 5 bases; unmatched bases: 10. In DNA, the CDR3 is TGTGCCAGCAGCCCATCCTGGACAGGGGGCTTTAACGAGCAGTACTTC. Encoded protein: CASSPSWTGGFNEQYF.

V usage is TRBV4-1 and J usage is TRBJ2-7, with no clear D. Germline CDR1 is MGHRA and CDR2 is YSYEKL. V gave up 4 bases and J gave up 5 bases, with 21 bases separating them. The CDR3 has 16 amino acids. CDR3 amino acids: CASSRRSGRPPDEQYF. DNA for the CDR3: TGCGCCAGCAGCCGCAGGTCAGGACGGCCCCCGGACGAGCAGTACTTC.

This clone appeared once. CDR3 sequence: CASSQNSGDQPQHF. Written as DNA, the CDR3 is TGCGCCAGCAGCCAGAATTCAGGGGATCAGCCCCAGCATTTT. The chain is built from TRBV4-1 and TRBJ1-5, with D possibly TRBD1 on 6 matching bases. V was clipped by 3 bases and J by 5 bases, with 11 bases between them. The V gene's germline CDR1 is MGHRA and CDR2 YSYEKL. This CDR3 contains 14 residues.

The chain has TRBV7-2 and TRBJ2-3; 9 bases agree with TRBD2. This CDR3 region has 13 residues. Germline V gene data show CDR1 as SGHTA and CDR2 as FQGNSA. V was pared by 0 bases and J by 10 bases, with 2 bases of the junction left unmatched. The CDR3 sequence: CASSLAQRGAQYF. DNA of the CDR3: TGTGCCAGCAGCTTAGCGCAGCGGGGGGCGCAGTATTTT.

The chain links TRBV4-3 to TRBJ1-2; weak D call: TRBD1 (6 bases). Trimming left V 1 base short and J 2 bases short, with 11 bases between. This CDR3 is built from 15 residues. CDR1 and CDR2 from the germline V gene are LGHNA and YSLEER. In nucleotides, the CDR3 is TGCGCCAGCAGCCAAGGAACAGGGACCAACTATGGCTACACCTTC. Protein product: CASSQGTGTNYGYTF.

The chain couples TRBV18 to TRBJ1-1; D unclear. CDR3 size: 14 residues. The germline CDR1 and CDR2 sequences are KGHSH and LQKENI. V was clipped by 1 base and J by 5 bases, with 11 bases between them. The CDR3 DNA sequence: TGTGCCAGCTCACCACAGGACCTAACTACTGAAGCTTTCTTT. Protein: CASSPQDLTTEAFF. Full variable domain (outside the CDR3, taken from reference TRBV18 and TRBJ1-1): NAGVMQNPRHLVRRRGQEARLRCSPMKGHSHVYWYRQLPEEGLKFMVYLQKENIIDESGMPKERFSAEFPKEGPSILRIQQVVRGDSAAYFCASSPQDLTTEAFFGQGTRLTVV.

The rearrangement joins TRBV4-2 to TRBJ2-3, with a weak D call TRBD1 (5 bases). The germline V gene has CDR1 LGHNA and CDR2 YNFKEQ. The CDR3 runs to 17 residues. Trimming left V 4 bases short and J 4 bases short, with 21 bases between. Here the CDR3 DNA reads TGTGCCAGCAGCCCATTTGTTGAGCGCCAAGGGGCAGATACGCAGTATTTT. Translated, it gives CASSPFVERQGADTQYF.

V and J are TRBV2 and TRBJ1-2; 7 nucleotides match TRBD1. V lost 6 bases and J lost 8; bases outside the gene matches: 18. Germline CDR1 reads SNHLY; CDR2 reads FYNNEI. The CDR3 extends over 16 amino acids. CDR3 loop: CASSGRMGQTRMGYTF. CDR3 DNA sequence: TGTGCCAGCAGCGGCCGTATGGGACAGACCAGGATGGGCTACACCTTC.